The sequence of this TCR beta chain was determined in a study of blood T cell repertoires in COVID-19. Turning to the study itself: Whether acute or convalescent, the COVID-19 samples came from the United States, Italy and Spain. PBMCs, B-cell-depleted T cells, or T cells provided the cDNA or gDNA that made up the material.

The germline CDR1 and CDR2 sequences are MNHEY and SMNVEV (reference sequence). Deletions cut 2 bases from V and 0 bases from J, with 8 bases between. The CDR3 totals 16 residues. In its sample, this clone was seen many times. In the original processing: Scientists estimated how many nucleated cells there were by amplifying reference gene primers. The method was immunoSEQ multiplex PCR; TCRdb's version includes in-frame clones alone and lacks a portion of them. The V and J calls and clone size come from that table; D and trimming were worked out from the DNA. The repertoire includes about 150,000 clones, approximately 86% of them detected once, and 2.5% to 3% sits in the top ten.

This clonotype originated in a woman aged 35 to 49 with active or convalescent COVID-19. The chain combines TRBV27 with TRBJ2-6; D may be TRBD2 (5 bases). Material: peripheral blood. Here the CDR3 reads CASSLIGSSGANVLTF. For the CDR3, the DNA is TGTGCCAGCAGTTTAATAGGGAGCTCTGGGGCCAACGTCCTGACTTTC.